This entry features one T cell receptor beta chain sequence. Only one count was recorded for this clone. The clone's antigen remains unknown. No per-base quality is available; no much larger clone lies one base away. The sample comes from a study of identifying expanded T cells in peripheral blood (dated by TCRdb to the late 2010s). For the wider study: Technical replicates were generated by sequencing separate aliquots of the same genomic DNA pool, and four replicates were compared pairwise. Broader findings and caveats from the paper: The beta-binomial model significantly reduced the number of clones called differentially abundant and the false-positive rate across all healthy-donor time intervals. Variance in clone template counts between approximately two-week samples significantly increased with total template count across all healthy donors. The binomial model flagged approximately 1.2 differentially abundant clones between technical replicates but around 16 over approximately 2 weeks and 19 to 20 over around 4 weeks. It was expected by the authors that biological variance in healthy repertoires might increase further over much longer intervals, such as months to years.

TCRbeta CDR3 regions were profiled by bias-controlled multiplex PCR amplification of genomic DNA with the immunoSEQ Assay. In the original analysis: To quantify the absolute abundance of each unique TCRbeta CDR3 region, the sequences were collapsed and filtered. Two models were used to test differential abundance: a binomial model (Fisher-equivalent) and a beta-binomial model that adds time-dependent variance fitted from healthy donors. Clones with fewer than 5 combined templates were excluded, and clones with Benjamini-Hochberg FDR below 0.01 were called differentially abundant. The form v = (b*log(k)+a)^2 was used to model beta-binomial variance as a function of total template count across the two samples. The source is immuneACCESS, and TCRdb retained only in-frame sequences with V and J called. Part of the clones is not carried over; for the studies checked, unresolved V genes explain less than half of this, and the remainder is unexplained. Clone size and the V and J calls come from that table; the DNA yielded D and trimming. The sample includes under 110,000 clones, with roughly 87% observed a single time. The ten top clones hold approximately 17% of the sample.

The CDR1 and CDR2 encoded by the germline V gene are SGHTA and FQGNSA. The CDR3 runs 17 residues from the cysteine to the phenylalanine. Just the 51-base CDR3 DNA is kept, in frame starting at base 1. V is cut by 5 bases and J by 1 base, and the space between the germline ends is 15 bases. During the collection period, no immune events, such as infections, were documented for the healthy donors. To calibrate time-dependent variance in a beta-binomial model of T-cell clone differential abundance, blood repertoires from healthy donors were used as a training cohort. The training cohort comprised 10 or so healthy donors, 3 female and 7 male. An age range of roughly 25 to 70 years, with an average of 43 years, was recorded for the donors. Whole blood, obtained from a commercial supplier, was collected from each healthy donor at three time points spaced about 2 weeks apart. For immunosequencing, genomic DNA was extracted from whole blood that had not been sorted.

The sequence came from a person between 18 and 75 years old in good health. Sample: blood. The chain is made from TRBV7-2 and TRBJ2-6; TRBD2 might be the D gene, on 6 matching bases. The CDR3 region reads CASSLRVGTSGANVLTF. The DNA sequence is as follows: TGTGCCAGCAGCCTACGAGTCGGGACTTCTGGGGCCAACGTCCTGACTTTC.